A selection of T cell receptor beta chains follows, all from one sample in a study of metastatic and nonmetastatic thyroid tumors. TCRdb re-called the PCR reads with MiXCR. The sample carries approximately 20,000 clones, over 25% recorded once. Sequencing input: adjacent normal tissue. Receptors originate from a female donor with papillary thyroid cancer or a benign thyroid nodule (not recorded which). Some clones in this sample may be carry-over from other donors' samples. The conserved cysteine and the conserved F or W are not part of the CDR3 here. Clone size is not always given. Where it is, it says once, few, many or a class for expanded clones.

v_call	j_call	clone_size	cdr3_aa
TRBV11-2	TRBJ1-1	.	ASSSTGGASTEAF
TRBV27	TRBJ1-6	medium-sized	ASSLQWTGGSPLH
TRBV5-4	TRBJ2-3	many	ASSQTSGRADTQY
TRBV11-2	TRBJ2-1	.	ASSLGGESSYNEQF
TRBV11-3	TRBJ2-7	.	ASSSPPGQTYEQY
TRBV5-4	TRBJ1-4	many	ASSKDRGGEKLF
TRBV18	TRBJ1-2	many	ASSPDGFNYGYT
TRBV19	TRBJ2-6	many	ASSTQGSGANVLT
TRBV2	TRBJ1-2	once	ASSENRVNGYT
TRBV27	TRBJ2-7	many	ASSLGDRAKHEQY
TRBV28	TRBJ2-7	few	ASRETGPTYEQY
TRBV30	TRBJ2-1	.	ACVQVSDEQF
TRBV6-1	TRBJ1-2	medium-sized	ASSHRDRPNGYT
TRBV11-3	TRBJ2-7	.	ASSLVVHEQY
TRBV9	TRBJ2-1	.	ASSGGGVAGVYNEQF
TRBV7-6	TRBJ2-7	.	ASSLNPDGGSNEQY
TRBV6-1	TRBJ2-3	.	ASSYQGAGATDTQY
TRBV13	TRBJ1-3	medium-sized	ASSSSPGSGNTIY
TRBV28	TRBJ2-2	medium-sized	ASIGQGRTGELF
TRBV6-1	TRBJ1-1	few	ASSPMNTEAF
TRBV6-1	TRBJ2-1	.	ASRGYVGRNEQF
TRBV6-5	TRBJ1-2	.	ASSYSMEAHYGYT
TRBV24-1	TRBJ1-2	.	ATSDLPADSRVYGYT
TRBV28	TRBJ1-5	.	AISPGQRNQPQH
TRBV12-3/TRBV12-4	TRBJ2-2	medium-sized	ASSLSGGTGELF
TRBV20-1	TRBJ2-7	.	SARGTDSYEQY
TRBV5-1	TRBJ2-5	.	ASSLVQGRGEQETQY
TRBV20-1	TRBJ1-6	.	SANPGTGVSPLH
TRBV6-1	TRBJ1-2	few	ASNSMHYGYT
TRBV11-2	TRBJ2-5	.	ASSPPPSGQTQY
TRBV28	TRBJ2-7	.	ASSPSGEQY
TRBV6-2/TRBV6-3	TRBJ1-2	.	ASRDPTGTGETGWGYT
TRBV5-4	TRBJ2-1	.	ASSFPFLAGGYNEQF
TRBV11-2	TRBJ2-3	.	ASSLGTGGNTDTQY
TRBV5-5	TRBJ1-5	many	ASSLANRAPYSNQPQH
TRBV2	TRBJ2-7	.	ASTLGHFSYEQY
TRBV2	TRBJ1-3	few	ASSEEGTGNTIY
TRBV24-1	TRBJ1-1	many	ATRGTGIGNTEAF
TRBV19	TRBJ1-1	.	ASTRTSNTEAF
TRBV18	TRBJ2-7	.	ASSPSKGIYEQY
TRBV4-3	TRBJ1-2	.	ASSQDRASGGYT
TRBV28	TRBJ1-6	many	ASRWGPNSPLH
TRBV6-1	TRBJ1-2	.	ASSEAYPGAGYGYT
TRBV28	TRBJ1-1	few	ASSQLARGAAVAF
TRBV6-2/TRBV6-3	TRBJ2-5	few	ASSYSGIRETQY
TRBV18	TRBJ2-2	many	ASSPRQEDAGELF
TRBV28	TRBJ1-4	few	ASSLGRVRLEKLF